The next 23 T cell receptor beta chains were all read from a single sample in a study of CD8+ T cells in alopecia areata. Cell sorting was performed on pooled cutaneous lymph node cells with CD4, CD8alpha, NKG2D, NKG2ACE and other markers. RNA, once extracted, was reverse transcribed into cDNA for use as the sequencing template. Sequenced by immunoSEQ multiplex PCR; TCRdb stores in-frame clones only, minus some. The repertoire has approximately 300,000 clones, none seen only once; the ten largest take less than 1.5%. The sequencing sample was made of CD4+ T cells sorted from a lymph node. All receptors derive from a C3H/HeJ mouse with alopecia areata. Strain MHC haplotype: H2-k.

In its sample, this clone was seen a few times. Gene names denote mouse genes. The read stops 4 residues short of the end of the CDR3; the missing end is completed from the germline J gene. Other DNA sequences in the sample encode the same CDR3. The J gene is TRBJ2-5, the V gene TRBV5, with 10 bases fitting TRBD1. CDR3 size: 15 residues. Germline lookup yields CDR1 LGHNA and CDR2 YNLKQL (reference sequence). CDR3 loop: CASSQTGTGEDTQYF. The sequenced part of the CDR3 DNA is TGTGCCAGCAGCCAAACCGGGACAGGGGAAGAC.

Comments on this clone: These gene names are mouse names. The DNA ends 4 residues before the CDR3 does, and the rest of the CDR3 is filled in from the germline J gene. The chain couples TRBV17 to TRBJ2-7; the match to TRBD1 covers 7 bases. Germline V gene lookup returns CDR1 MNHDT and CDR2 YYDKIL. The CDR3 covers 12 residues. The chain's CDR3 is CASSTGTDEQYF. CDR3 DNA, as far as it was read: TGTGCTAGCAGTACCGGGACAGAT.

This clone was observed a few times. Any gene name here is a mouse gene name. The CDR3 is cut off 4 residues early in the read; its end comes from the germline J gene. Additional DNA sequences in this sample encode the identical CDR3. The V call is TRBV13-1, the J call TRBJ2-3; a possible D gene is TRBD1 (6 bases). This CDR3 region has 15 residues. V lost 1 base to trimming and J lost 3 bases, with 12 bases between them. Germline V lookup: CDR1 NSHNY, CDR2 SYGAGN. This CDR3 is CASSDRAGDAETLYF. The sequenced part of the CDR3 DNA is TGTGCCAGCAGTGATCGGGCAGGGGACGCAGAA.

This clone occurred a few times. Gene names and germline refer to mouse. The missing CDR3 end, 3 residues past where the read stops, is filled in from the germline J gene. The genes are TRBV13-3 and TRBJ1-6, with 7 bases aligning to TRBD1. TRBJ1-6 is given ORF status, its function remaining uncertain. The CDR3 loop spans 15 amino acids. The germline V gene encodes CDR1 NNHDY and CDR2 SYVADS. V was clipped by 5 bases and J by 5 bases; unmatched bases: 7. The CDR3 sequence is CASSRGTANNSPLYF. Incomplete CDR3 DNA: TGTGCCAGCAGCCGGGGGACAGCTAATAATTCGCCC.

This clone was picked up a small number of times. Gene and germline names: mouse. The CDR3 end is not reached by the read, which stops 3 residues before it; the germline J gene fills it in. This specimen includes other DNA sequences encoding the same CDR3. The rearrangement joins TRBV19 to TRBJ1-6, with D perhaps matching TRBD1 (6 bases). TRBJ1-6 is an ORF, with its function uncertain. CDR3 length: 14 residues. V was shortened by 3 bases and J by 4 bases, with 8 bases between the two germline ends. CDR1 and CDR2 from the germline V gene are FNHDT and SITEND (reference sequence). CDR3 DNA (partial): TGTGCCAGCAGTAAAGGACAGTATAATTCGCCC. Amino acid sequence: CASSKGQYNSP. The full-length CDR3 reads as CASSKGQYNSPLYF.

About this clone itself: The genes and germline here are from mouse. The CDR3 protein is CAWSLRLSSAETLYF. The DNA read from the CDR3 is TGTGCCTGGAGTCTAAGACTGTCTAGTGCAGAA. The V gene is TRBV31, the J gene TRBJ2-3; a weak D match, TRBD2 (5 bases). The CDR3 end lies 4 residues beyond the end of the read and is filled in from the germline J gene. Germline lookup yields CDR1 GKSSPN and CDR2 SITVG. Trimming removed 0 bases at V and 0 bases at J, with 10 bases between. The CDR3 extends over 15 amino acids.

This clone was seen only a few times. Each gene name is a mouse one. The read comes to an end 4 residues before the CDR3 does, leaving the germline J gene to fill in the end. This specimen includes other DNA sequences encoding the same CDR3. The chain is built from TRBV19 and TRBJ2-5; a weak D match, TRBD1 (5 bases). Germline V gene lookup returns CDR1 FNHDT and CDR2 SITEND (reference sequence). Trimming cost V 2 bases and J 2 bases, with 6 bases left between them. The CDR3 totals 13 residues. CDR3 bases read: TGTGCCAGCAGTATCAGGGTCCAAGAC. Translating gives CASSIRVQD. The full CDR3 reads CASSIRVQDTQYF.

This clone has just a few counts. The genes are named according to mouse. Coverage ceases 4 residues before the CDR3 finishes, and the germline J gene fills in the end. V and J are TRBV13-2 and TRBJ2-3; 8 bases are a match to TRBD1. With 5 bases clipped from V and 2 bases from J, the junction kept 1 base outside the gene matches. This CDR3 spans 13 amino acids. CDR1 is NNHNN and CDR2 is SYGAGS in the germline V gene (reference sequence). The CDR3 sequence is CASGDRVAETLYF. Incomplete CDR3 DNA: TGTGCCAGCGGGGACAGGGTTGCAGAA.

For this clone: Germline and genes here are mouse. Read data end 3 residues before the CDR3 end; the end is taken from the germline J gene. The V gene is TRBV5, the J gene TRBJ1-6; D is possibly TRBD1 (5 bases). TRBJ1-6 is reported as an ORF; its role is uncertain. The CDR3 covers 16 residues. With 2 bases removed from V and 0 bases from J, the gap between germline ends came to 8 bases. Per germline, CDR1 LGHNA and CDR2 YNLKQL (reference sequence). CDR3 loop: CASSQNGGSYNSPLYF. The sequenced CDR3 bases are TGTGCCAGCAGCCAAAATGGGGGTTCCTATAATTCGCCC.

Remarks on this clone: Gene names are the mouse ones. The read ends 4 residues before the CDR3 terminus; that terminus is restored from the germline J gene. The chain is built from TRBV19 and TRBJ1-2; perhaps TRBD1 as D (5 bases). The germline V gene encodes CDR1 FNHDT and CDR2 SITEND (reference sequence). This CDR3 is 13 amino acids long. Trimming left V 6 bases short and J 0 bases short, with 9 bases between. CDR3 sequence: CASKTDANSDYTF. The sequenced part of the CDR3 DNA is TGTGCCAGCAAGACAGATGCAAACTCC.

On this clone: Gene names denote mouse genes. The read ends 4 residues before the CDR3 terminus; that terminus is restored from the germline J gene. This chain uses TRBV19 with TRBJ2-3; 8 bases align to TRBD2. Per the germline V gene, CDR1 is FNHDT and CDR2 is SITEND (reference sequence). This CDR3 is built from 14 residues. The J segment lost 3 bases and the V segment lost 3 bases, leaving 3 bases of the junction unmatched. The CDR3 reads CASSKGGRAETLYF. CDR3 DNA (partial): TGTGCCAGCAGTAAGGGGGGGCGCGCAGAA.

This clone came up a few times. Mouse gene names apply. The read ends 4 residues early relative to the CDR3; the germline J gene fills the gap. The rearrangement uses TRBV19 and TRBJ2-3, with D possibly matching TRBD2 (6 bases). The CDR3 spans 15 residues. Germline V lookup: CDR1 FNHDT, CDR2 SITEND (reference sequence). V was cut by 1 base and J by 1 base, with 10 bases left in between. The sequenced part of the CDR3 DNA is TGTGCCAGCAGTATACGGCTGGGGCGTGCAGAA. This encodes CASSIRLGRAE. The full CDR3 is CASSIRLGRAETLYF. Looking up the rest from reference TRBV19 and TRBJ2-3 gives the full variable domain: GGIITQTPKFLIGQEGQKLTLKCQQNFNHDTMYWYRQDSGKGLRLIYYSITENDLQKGDLSEGYDASREKKSSFSLTVTSAQKNEMAVFLCASSIRLGRAETLYFGSGTRLTVL.

Comment on this clone: Mouse germline and gene names are used. The same CDR3 is also encoded by other DNA sequences in this sample. CDR3 protein: CASSPQGAYAEQFF. The CDR3 bases that were read are TGTGCCAGCAGCCCTCAGGGGGCCTATGCT. The gene calls are TRBV5 and TRBJ2-1; 8 nucleotides match TRBD1. The CDR3 end lies 4 residues beyond the end of the read and is filled in from the germline J gene. CDR3 length equals 14 residues. Germline CDR1 and CDR2: LGHNA and YNLKQL (reference sequence). V trimming: 4 bases; J trimming: 3 bases; junction bases outside the gene matches: 2.

A few counts support this clone. The genes and germline here are from mouse. Sequencing ends 4 residues short of the CDR3 end; the germline J gene provides the rest. The same CDR3 arises from other DNA sequences in this sample as well. The chain is built from TRBV13-3 and TRBJ2-1; 11 bases agree with TRBD2. From germline, CDR1 is NNHDY and CDR2 SYVADS. V lost 4 bases to trimming and J lost 0 bases; unmatched junction nucleotides: 3. CDR3 length equals 16 residues. The covered CDR3 bases are TGTGCCAGCAGTCCCGGGACTGGGGGTAACTATGCT. Residues: CASSPGTGGNYA. From start to end, the CDR3 is CASSPGTGGNYAEQFF.

As concerns this clone: Mouse names are used for the genes. The read gets to within 4 residues of the CDR3 end, and the germline J gene fills in the rest. V and J are TRBV19 and TRBJ2-1; TRBD1 aligns across 8 bases. CDR1 is FNHDT, CDR2 SITEND, per germline (reference sequence). The trim removed 2 bases at V and 5 bases at J, leaving 9 bases unmatched. CDR3 length: 16 amino acids. The covered CDR3 bases are TGTGCCAGCAGTATTAACCAGAGGACAGGGAATGCT. Amino acids: CASSINQRTGNA. The whole CDR3 is CASSINQRTGNAEQFF.

This clone was seen many times. Germline and genes here are mouse. The read ends 4 residues before the CDR3 terminus; that terminus is restored from the germline J gene. Other DNA sequences in the sample encode the same CDR3. The rearrangement joins TRBV19 to TRBJ2-1, with a tentative D call TRBD2 (7 bases). The CDR3 is 14 residues long. Trimming removed 1 base at V and 4 bases at J, with 9 bases between. Germline V gene lookup returns CDR1 FNHDT and CDR2 SITEND (reference sequence). The CDR3 protein is CASSIRGGYAEQFF. The sequenced part of the CDR3 DNA is TGTGCCAGCAGTATAAGGGGGGGGTATGCT.

The table lists this clone with a few counts. Gene names denote mouse genes. The read falls 4 residues short of the CDR3 end, and the missing part is taken from the germline J gene. This rearrangement joins TRBV13-1 to TRBJ2-1; 13 nucleotides line up with TRBD2. Germline values: CDR1 NSHNY, CDR2 SYGAGN. The CDR3 runs to 17 residues. The V and J ends lost 3 bases and 2 bases, in that order; junction bases with no gene match: 5. The CDR3 here is CASSGTGGARDYAEQFF. The covered CDR3 bases are TGTGCCAGCAGTGGGACTGGGGGGGCGCGGGACTATGCT.

This clone appeared a few times. Gene names refer to mouse genes. The sequenced fragment ends 4 residues before the CDR3 boundary, so the rest is inferred from the germline J gene. This chain uses TRBV31 with TRBJ2-3; 8 nucleotides agree with TRBD1. Germline lookup yields CDR1 GKSSPN and CDR2 SITVG. The junction had 3 bases not matched to a gene; V was cut back by 1 base and J by 0 bases. CDR3 size: 15 residues. CDR3 region: CAWSRQGSSAETLYF. CDR3 bases read: TGTGCCTGGAGTCGACAGGGGTCTAGTGCAGAA.

Remarks on this clone: The gene names given are mouse names. The read ends 4 residues before the CDR3 terminus; that terminus is restored from the germline J gene. V and J are TRBV31 and TRBJ2-3, with 10 bases aligning to TRBD2. This CDR3 is built from 15 residues. Trimming at V came to 4 bases and at J to 0 bases, leaving 4 bases not matched to a gene. Germline V gene sequence: CDR1 GKSSPN, CDR2 SITVG. The CDR3 protein is CAWTGGAPSAETLYF. Incomplete CDR3 DNA: TGTGCCTGGACTGGGGGGGCCCCTAGTGCAGAA.

A word on this clone: These gene names are mouse names. The read terminates 4 residues before the CDR3 end, so the remaining end is supplied by the germline J gene. The chain has TRBV13-2 and TRBJ1-1, with TRBD1 matching 9 bases. V was pared by 3 bases and J by 4 bases, with 7 bases of the junction left unmatched. The CDR3 contains 15 residues. The germline CDR1 and CDR2 sequences are NNHNN and SYGAGS (reference sequence). CDR3 bases read: TGTGCCAGCGGTGCCCCGCCGGGACAGGGCACA. It encodes CASGAPPGQGT. The whole CDR3 sequence reads CASGAPPGQGTEVFF.

With respect to this clone: The gene names here belong to mouse. This chain's CDR3 is CASGDVWTGSYEQYF. The CDR3 DNA, read in part, is TGTGCCAGCGGTGATGTTTGGACTGGGAGCTAT. The chain uses TRBV13-2 and TRBJ2-7; TRBD2 agrees at 8 bases. The CDR3 is cut off 4 residues early in the read; its end comes from the germline J gene. The CDR3 has 15 residues. V lost 0 bases to trimming and J lost 3 bases; unmatched junction nucleotides: 5. Germline V CDR1 and CDR2: NNHNN, SYGAGS (reference sequence).

Turning to this clone: Gene names follow the mouse nomenclature. The read ends 4 residues shy of where the CDR3 ends; the end is completed using the germline J gene. The J gene is TRBJ2-1, the V gene TRBV19, with 10 nucleotides matching TRBD2. Unmatched junction bases numbered 6, after V lost 5 bases and J lost 4 bases. Germline loops: CDR1 FNHDT, CDR2 SITEND (reference sequence). The CDR3 is 15 amino acids. The sequenced part of the CDR3 DNA is TGTGCCAGCAGAAGACCGGGACTGGGGTATGCT. Its translation is CASRRPGLGYA. The full CDR3 protein reads CASRRPGLGYAEQFF.

In this sample, this clone turned up a few times. Gene names refer to mouse genes. The read comes to an end 4 residues before the CDR3 does, leaving the germline J gene to fill in the end. The chain carries TRBV31 and TRBJ2-1; possible D gene TRBD2, 7 bases. In germline, CDR1 is GKSSPN, CDR2 SITVG. The CDR3 consists of 14 residues. V lost 0 bases and J 4 bases, leaving 10 bases between the germline ends. The DNA read from the CDR3 is TGTGCCTGGAGTCTCCTGGGGGCGTATGCT. Protein product: CAWSLLGAYA. The whole CDR3 sequence reads CAWSLLGAYAEQFF.